The 22 T cell receptor beta chains listed next were all sequenced from one sample in a study of blood T cell repertoires in COVID-19. This table comes from immunoSEQ multiplex PCR, and its TCRdb copy is limited to in-frame clones, with some not included. The sample contains tens of thousands of clones, approximately 89% of which appear only once. Input material: peripheral blood. The receptor set was obtained from a man in his fifties or sixties with acute or convalescent COVID-19.

The chain uses TRBV19 and TRBJ1-5, with 7 bases identical to TRBD1. Per germline, CDR1 LNHDA and CDR2 SQIVND (reference sequence). The CDR3 totals 14 residues. Trimming took 5 bases from V and 9 from J; bases not matched to a gene: 10. Written as DNA, the CDR3 is TGTGCCAGTAGTGAGACAGGGTCCTCGTGGCCCCAGCATTTT. Translated: CASSETGSSWPQHF.

The chain recombines TRBV30 with TRBJ1-1, with D unresolved. V was pared by 6 bases and J by 8 bases, with 19 bases between. Germline assignment: CDR1 GTSNPN and CDR2 SVGIG (reference sequence). This CDR3 is 13 amino acids long. CDR3 region: CACNAGRQEEAFF. The CDR3, as DNA: TGTGCCTGCAACGCCGGGAGGCAGGAAGAAGCTTTCTTT.

This sequence joins TRBV5-1 and TRBJ1-5; TRBD1 agrees at 8 bases. V lost 5 bases to trimming and J lost 6 bases; unmatched junction nucleotides: 7. In germline, CDR1 is SGHRS, CDR2 YFSETQ. This CDR3 spans 14 amino acids. The CDR3 sequence is CASSSGTGGQPQHF. CDR3 coding DNA: TGCGCCAGCAGTTCCGGGACAGGTGGTCAGCCCCAGCATTTT.

This clone occurred a few times. The CDR3 is CASSPGWSPEKLFF. Written as DNA, the CDR3 is TGTGCCAGCAGCCCAGGGTGGAGTCCGGAAAAACTGTTTTTT. V and J are TRBV7-2 and TRBJ1-4; D may be TRBD1 (5 bases). Germline V lookup: CDR1 SGHTA, CDR2 FQGNSA. The V end lost 5 bases, the J end lost 8 bases, and 15 bases lay between the germline ends. There are 14 residues in the CDR3.

V and J are TRBV28 and TRBJ2-2, with a tentative D call TRBD2 (5 bases). Germline V gives CDR1 MDHEN, CDR2 SYDVKM. V lost 6 bases, J lost 8 bases, and 31 bases lay in between. The CDR3 spans 19 residues. As DNA, the CDR3 is TGTGCCAGCAGCCCCCAAGGATGGCTAGCTAAAAGTCCAGCGGGGGAGCTGTTTTTT. Protein product: CASSPQGWLAKSPAGELFF.

The chain carries TRBV5-1 and TRBJ2-3; 7 bases match TRBD2. The V gene's germline CDR1 is SGHRS and CDR2 YFSETQ. J gave up 3 bases and V 4 bases, and 14 bases lay outside the gene matches. The length of the CDR3 is 17 residues. The CDR3 spells CASSIGAGDLWTDTQYF. The CDR3 DNA reads TGCGCCAGCAGCATTGGGGCGGGAGATTTATGGACAGATACGCAGTATTTT.

Regarding this clone: Other DNA sequences within the sample encode an identical CDR3. The genes are TRBV7-3 and TRBJ2-1, with 8 bases identical to TRBD2. Germline lookup yields CDR1 SGHTA and CDR2 FQGTGA. V dropped 2 bases and J dropped 5; count of bases not matched to a gene: 2. This CDR3 contains 14 residues. The CDR3 region has the DNA TGTGCCAGCAGCTTAGGACTAGCCGACAATGAGCAGTTCTTC. Translated, it gives CASSLGLADNEQFF.

V and J are TRBV6-4 and TRBJ2-1; D perhaps matches TRBD2 (6 bases). V lost 0 bases to trimming and J lost 9 bases, with 12 bases between them. CDR1 MRHNA and CDR2 SNTAGT come from the germline V gene. The CDR3 spans 14 residues. The CDR3 region has the DNA TGTGCCAGCAGTGACTCTCGGGACTCCCGTGAGCAGTTCTTC. This sequence encodes CASSDSRDSREQFF.

The chain uses TRBV11-2 and TRBJ2-1; D remains ambiguous. Trimming cost V 3 bases and J 8 bases, with 5 bases left between them. This CDR3 has 11 amino acids. The V gene's germline CDR1 is SGHAT and CDR2 FQNNGV. The CDR3 nucleotides are TGTGCCAGCAGCTTTAGCTATGAGCAGTTCTTC. Translated, it gives CASSFSYEQFF.

This rearrangement joins TRBV28 to TRBJ1-6, with 8 positions matching TRBD1. CDR1 and CDR2 from the germline V gene are MDHEN and SYDVKM. V lost 8 bases to trimming and J lost 10 bases; unmatched junction nucleotides: 13. The CDR3 is made up of 15 amino acids. The CDR3 DNA is TGTGCCAGCCTCACCGGGACAGGAAAAGGATCACCCCTCCACTTT. Encoded protein: CASLTGTGKGSPLHF.

The V call is TRBV30, the J call TRBJ1-6; D is undetermined. CDR1 and CDR2 (germline): GTSNPN, SVGIG (reference sequence). This CDR3 has 17 residues. V was trimmed by 2 bases and J by 0 bases, leaving 14 bases between them. The CDR3 loop is CAWSRSGSGSYNSPLHF. CDR3 DNA sequence: TGTGCCTGGAGTCGTTCGGGGAGTGGCTCCTATAATTCACCCCTCCACTTT.

This sequence joins TRBV10-3 and TRBJ2-7; 7 nucleotides line up with TRBD2. The J segment lost 5 bases and the V segment lost 7 bases, leaving 8 bases of the junction unmatched. CDR1 and CDR2 from the germline V gene are ENHRY and SYGVKD. The CDR3 consists of 13 residues. In nucleotides, the CDR3 is TGTGCCATCACTGTGGGAGGGCTAAACGAGCAGTACTTC. Residues: CAITVGGLNEQYF.

The chain couples TRBV30 to TRBJ2-2; D is unclear. This CDR3 region has 13 residues. Germline V gene data show CDR1 as GTSNPN and CDR2 as SVGIG (reference sequence). V was clipped by 5 bases and J by 6 bases, with 13 bases between them. The CDR3 loop reads CAWHPKHPGELFF. In DNA, the CDR3 is TGTGCCTGGCACCCAAAACACCCCGGGGAGCTGTTTTTT.

In its sample, this clone was seen a few times. The gene calls are TRBV20-1 and TRBJ2-1, with 7 bases that match TRBD2. V was clipped by 3 bases and J by 1 base; unmatched bases: 12. The germline gives CDR1 DFQATT, CDR2 SNEGSKA (reference sequence). The CDR3 runs 17 residues. The CDR3 sequence: CSASTLADLNSYNEQFF. DNA of the CDR3: TGCAGTGCTAGTACCCTAGCGGATTTAAATTCCTACAATGAGCAGTTCTTC.

This clone is a singleton in its sample. This chain uses TRBV2 with TRBJ1-1, with D maybe TRBD1 (5 bases). Trimming shortened V by 4 bases and J by 5 bases, and 14 bases separated the two germline ends. The CDR3 is 14 residues long. Germline CDR1 is SNHLY and CDR2 is FYNNEI. The CDR3 region has the DNA TGTGCCAGCAGTGGGGAGTCGGGGGGGACTGAAGCTTTCTTT. It yields the protein CASSGESGGTEAFF.

The chain is built from TRBV5-1 and TRBJ2-2, with D uncertain. The germline V and J ends were trimmed by 0 bases and 0 bases, with 6 bases remaining between them. Germline V gene sequence: CDR1 SGHRS, CDR2 YFSETQ. The CDR3 length is 15 residues. Written as DNA, the CDR3 is TGCGCCAGCAGCTTGGGTGCGGCGAACACCGGGGAGCTGTTTTTT. This translates into CASSLGAANTGELFF.

The table lists this clone with a few counts. The chain employs TRBV11-1 and TRBJ2-2; 9 bases are shared with TRBD2. The CDR3 runs to 15 residues. V trimming: 5 bases; J trimming: 8 bases; junction bases outside the gene matches: 9. Germline-derived CDR1 and CDR2 are SGHAT and FQDESV (reference sequence). CDR3 region: CASSTDSGSSGELFF. The CDR3 bases are TGTGCCAGCAGCACAGATAGCGGGAGTAGTGGGGAGCTGTTTTTT.

The gene calls are TRBV3-1 (or the pseudogene TRBV3-2) and TRBJ2-2; TRBD1 is a possible D gene (6 bases). Trimming shortened V by 1 base and J by 6 bases, and 12 bases separated the two germline ends. Germline V gene data show CDR1 as LGHDT and CDR2 as YNNKEL (reference sequence). The CDR3 runs to 15 residues. The CDR3 region has the DNA TGTGCCAGCAGCCAAGTGGGGGCCCCTCCCGGGGAGCTGTTTTTT. Its translation: CASSQVGAPPGELFF.

The CDR3 coding sequence is TGTGCCAGCAGCTCTACCGGGTCTAGCTATGGCTACACCTTC. Its protein product is CASSSTGSSYGYTF. The rearrangement links TRBV3-1 (or the pseudogene TRBV3-2) to TRBJ1-2; no clear D gene. The germline V gene encodes CDR1 LGHDT and CDR2 YNNKEL (reference sequence). The CDR3 has 14 residues. V lost 5 bases to trimming and J lost 4 bases, with 14 bases between them.

Here the CDR3 reads CASSEGTGGNTIYF. CDR3 DNA: TGTGCCAGCAGTGAAGGCACAGGTGGAAACACCATATATTTT. The rearrangement links TRBV6-1 to TRBJ1-3; maybe TRBD1 (5 bases). V was shortened by 1 base and J by 3 bases, with 7 bases between the two germline ends. Germline V gene lookup returns CDR1 MNHNS and CDR2 SASEGT. The CDR3 extends over 14 amino acids.

The V and J genes are TRBV5-1 and TRBJ2-2, with TRBD1 identical over 7 bases. The V gene end was trimmed by 4 bases and the J gene end by 6 bases; junction bases not matched to a gene: 12. The V gene's germline CDR1 is SGHRS and CDR2 YFSETQ. The CDR3 runs to 16 residues. The CDR3 DNA reads TGCGCCAGCAGCCGTAGTGAGACAGGGATCGCCGGGGAGCTGTTTTTT. Amino acid sequence: CASSRSETGIAGELFF.

This clone was observed once. The chain joins TRBV14 to TRBJ2-4; D might be TRBD2 (7 bases). The germline V gene has CDR1 SGHDN and CDR2 FVKESK. Trimming left V 4 bases short and J 0 bases short, with 16 bases between. The CDR3 spans 17 residues. CDR3 protein: CASSPQRGGVAKNIQYF. The CDR3 DNA follows: TGTGCCAGCAGCCCCCAAAGGGGGGGCGTAGCCAAAAACATTCAGTACTTC.